These T cell receptor beta chains were read from a single sample in a study of cytomegalovirus exposure and HLA in healthy donors. This table comes from immunoSEQ multiplex PCR, and its TCRdb copy is limited to in-frame clones, with some not included. The sample has about 160,000 clones, 65% to 90% seen once. Sequencing was performed on PBMCs. These receptors were taken from a man aged 45-65 years in good health and CMV-seropositive. The CDR3 runs from the conserved cysteine through the conserved F or W. Each record gives: D gene, V gene, clone size, J gene, CDR3 DNA, CDR3 protein. D genes are given only for firm matches. Part of the rows lack a size; the others show once, few, many or a class for expanded clones.

TRBD1	TRBV11-1	-	TRBJ1-1	TGTGCCAGCAGCCGCGAAGGACAGGGGATCTGGACTGAAGCTTTCTTT	CASSREGQGIWTEAFF
-	TRBV28	-	TRBJ1-2	TGTGCCAGCAGTCCCTCGGACTATGGCTACACCTTC	CASSPSDYGYTF
-	TRBV30	-	TRBJ2-1	TGTGCCTGGAGCTTTAGCGAATCCCTCTACAATGAGCAGTTCTTC	CAWSFSESLYNEQFF
-	TRBV28	-	TRBJ2-7	TGTGCCAGCAGTTTCGTTCAGGACAATACCTACGAGCAGTACTTC	CASSFVQDNTYEQYF
-	TRBV7-3	few	TRBJ2-5	TGTGCCAGCAGCCCCAGCAGGGGCCGGGAAGAGACCCAGTACTTC	CASSPSRGREETQYF
TRBD1	TRBV30	-	TRBJ1-4	TGTGCCTGGAGTGTCGCTGGGACAGGGGGCAATGAAAAACTGTTTTTT	CAWSVAGTGGNEKLFF
-	TRBV6-5	-	TRBJ1-2	TGTGCCAGCAGTTACTCCGGGGGTCGGTATGGCTACACCTTC	CASSYSGGRYGYTF
-	TRBV11-3	-	TRBJ2-5	TGTGCCAGCAGTATCGTGTACCAAGAGACCCAGTACTTC	CASSIVYQETQYF
TRBD1	TRBV9	-	TRBJ1-6	TGTGCCAGCAGCGTCGGGACAGGGGCACCCCTCCACTTT	CASSVGTGAPLHF
-	TRBV7-2	-	TRBJ2-2	TGTGCCAGCAGCAGTAATGTAGTAGCGGTCACCGGGGAGCTGTTTTTT	CASSSNVVAVTGELFF
TRBD2	TRBV5-4	-	TRBJ2-7	TGTGCCAGCAGCTTGAGGACCGGGACTAGCGGATACGAGCAGTACTTC	CASSLRTGTSGYEQYF
-	TRBV10-3	-	TRBJ2-5	TGTGCCATCAGTGGGTCCGGGACTGCAGAGACCCAGTACTTC	CAISGSGTAETQYF
-	TRBV6-5	-	TRBJ1-6	TGTGCCAGCAGTCCCTCTACGGGGGAGGATTCACCCCTCCACTTT	CASSPSTGEDSPLHF
-	TRBV5-1	-	TRBJ1-1	TGCGCCAGCAGCTCGCAGGTGGACACTGAAGCTTTCTTT	CASSSQVDTEAFF
-	TRBV28	-	TRBJ1-5	TGTGCCAGCAGTTTTGAGGTCCAGCCCCAGCATTTT	CASSFEVQPQHF
TRBD1	TRBV6-5	-	TRBJ2-7	TGTGCCAGCAGTGCGCCGGGACAGGGGACCTACGAGCAGTACTTC	CASSAPGQGTYEQYF
-	TRBV28	-	TRBJ2-2	TGTGCCAGCATGAAATGGCTAGAAAACACCGGGGAGCTGTTTTTT	CASMKWLENTGELFF
TRBD1	TRBV6-5	-	TRBJ2-7	TGTGCCAGCAGGGACAGGGCGGCCGAGCAGTACTTC	CASRDRAAEQYF
-	TRBV5-4	-	TRBJ2-1	TGTGCCAGCAGCCTCGTCCGGGTCACCGGCAATGAGCAGTTCTTC	CASSLVRVTGNEQFF
-	TRBV28	once	TRBJ2-7	TGTGCCAGCAGTCCGGCAGGGGAGACCTACGAGCAGTACTTC	CASSPAGETYEQYF
TRBD1	TRBV4-3	-	TRBJ1-4	TGCGCCAGCAGCCAAGATACAGGGGATGAAAAACTGTTTTTT	CASSQDTGDEKLFF
-	TRBV7-2	-	TRBJ2-5	TGTGCCAGCAGCCCCCGCTTAGGGGGGGGGCGGGAGACCCAGTACTTC	CASSPRLGGGRETQYF
-	TRBV29-1	-	TRBJ1-2	TGCAGCGTAGGCAGGCCGGATGGCTACACCTTC	CSVGRPDGYTF
TRBD2	TRBV7-2	-	TRBJ2-7	TGTGCCAGCAGCTCTGACGGGACTAGCGGGAGTCTGGGCGAGCAGTACTTC	CASSSDGTSGSLGEQYF
TRBD1	TRBV7-9	once	TRBJ2-7	TGTTCCAGCAGCCAGGGACAGTTCTACGAGCAGTACTTC	CSSSQGQFYEQYF
-	TRBV7-6	-	TRBJ2-5	TGTGCCAGCAGCGCCGCCCGGGAGACCCAGTACTTC	CASSAARETQYF
-	TRBV9	-	TRBJ2-5	TGTGCCAGCAGCGTAGGGGGGGTGGAGGAGACCCAGTACTTC	CASSVGGVEETQYF
TRBD2	TRBV19	once	TRBJ2-3	TGTGCCAGTAGTATGTGGCTAGCGGGGGCCCTCAGCACAGATACGCAGTATTTT	CASSMWLAGALSTDTQYF
-	TRBV30	-	TRBJ1-1	TGTGCCTGGTGCCGGGACACTGAAGCTTTCTTT	CAWCRDTEAFF